One sample yielded the 27 T cell receptor beta chains listed below, sequenced in a study of OX40 agonist ivuxolimab in advanced cancers. Assay: immunoSEQ multiplex PCR; the TCRdb copy retains only in-frame clones and omits some. The sample yields some 37,000 clones, around 82% seen once. The specimen was CD4+ or CD8+ T cells sorted from blood, collected in a trial of the OX40 agonist ivuxolimab. The receptors originated from an adult with an advanced solid tumor such as melanoma, head and neck, liver or kidney cancer.

This chain links TRBV11-2 with TRBJ2-7; TRBD1 agrees at 8 bases. The junction had 8 bases not matched to a gene; V was cut back by 5 bases and J by 5 bases. The CDR3 is 14 amino acids. Per germline, CDR1 SGHAT and CDR2 FQNNGV. The CDR3 here is CASSIGATGDEQYF. DNA for the CDR3: TGTGCCAGCAGCATAGGGGCGACAGGGGACGAGCAGTACTTC.

This chain uses TRBV9 with TRBJ1-1; D call uncertain. The CDR3 sequence is 14 residues long. The germline V and J ends were trimmed by 1 base and 1 base, with 8 bases remaining between them. Looked up from germline, CDR1 is SGDLS and CDR2 is YYNGEE. The CDR3 loop is CASSVTGTNTEAFF. DNA for the CDR3: TGTGCCAGCAGCGTAACGGGTACGAACACTGAAGCTTTCTTT.

The chain employs TRBV10-2 and TRBJ2-7; D unresolved. Germline V gene sequence: CDR1 WSHSY, CDR2 SAAADI. This CDR3 is 16 amino acids long. V gave up 0 bases and J gave up 0 bases, with 12 bases separating them. In DNA, the CDR3 is TGCGCCAGCAGTGAGTCGTACGGTTCGAGCTCCTACGAGCAGTACTTC. Protein product: CASSESYGSSSYEQYF.

The rearrangement joins TRBV30 to TRBJ1-2; 9 nucleotides align to TRBD1. The germline V gene encodes CDR1 GTSNPN and CDR2 SVGIG (reference sequence). V lost 0 bases to trimming and J lost 8 bases; unmatched junction nucleotides: 10. The CDR3 is made up of 15 amino acids. The CDR3 is CAWSVRRDRANGYTF. Written as DNA, the CDR3 is TGTGCCTGGAGTGTACGAAGGGACAGGGCAAACGGCTACACCTTC.

The chain carries TRBV7-3 and TRBJ2-5; D gene unclear. This CDR3 has 13 amino acids. Trimming removed 5 bases at V and 5 bases at J, with 12 bases between. Germline CDR1 SGHTA, CDR2 FQGTGA. Here the CDR3 reads CASSLIHRETQYF. The CDR3 nucleotides read TGTGCCAGCAGCCTTATCCATAGGGAGACCCAGTACTTC.

A few counts support this clone. V gene TRBV6-1 combines with J gene TRBJ2-7, with 9 bases aligning to TRBD1. V was pared by 6 bases and J by 3 bases, with 6 bases of the junction left unmatched. The CDR3 length is 14 residues. Germline CDR1 reads MNHNS; CDR2 reads SASEGT. The CDR3 DNA follows: TGTGCCAGCAGCGAGACAGGGGGGGACTACGAGCAGTACTTC. This codes for CASSETGGDYEQYF.

J is TRBJ1-5 and V is TRBV19; no firm D call. Looked up from germline, CDR1 is LNHDA and CDR2 is SQIVND (reference sequence). The CDR3 has 13 amino acids. Trimming cost V 5 bases and J 10 bases, with 15 bases left between them. CDR3 region: CASSFPTGNPQHF. As DNA, the CDR3 is TGTGCCAGTAGTTTCCCCACGGGTAACCCCCAGCATTTT. The full variable domain, completed using reference TRBV19 and TRBJ1-5, is DGGITQSPKYLFRKEGQNVTLSCEQNLNHDAMYWYRQDPGQGLRLIYYSQIVNDFQKGDIAEGYSVSREKKESFPLTVTSAQKNPTAFYLCASSFPTGNPQHFGDGTRLSIL.

This clone has just one count. The gene calls are TRBV6-6 and TRBJ1-1; D is unclear. The CDR3 is made up of 14 amino acids. Germline V CDR1 and CDR2: MNHNY, SVGAGI (reference sequence). V lost 3 bases and J 6 bases, leaving 14 bases between the germline ends. This chain's CDR3 is CASSYSAEVAEAFF. Here the CDR3 DNA reads TGTGCCAGCAGTTATTCGGCGGAGGTGGCTGAAGCTTTCTTT.

For this clone: The junction and the germline gene differ at one end; a read error may be behind it. This chain connects TRBV7-9 to TRBJ1-1; tentative D call: TRBD1 (6 bases). The V gene's germline CDR1 is SEHNR and CDR2 FQNEAQ (reference sequence). This CDR3 has 12 amino acids. The CDR3 spells CASSLSGVVWFF. The CDR3 DNA is TGTGCCAGCAGCTTATCAGGGGTGGTTTGGTTTTTT.

The chain couples TRBV25-1 to TRBJ1-2, with a tentative D call TRBD1 (5 bases). Trimming shortened V by 2 bases and J by 7 bases, and 14 bases separated the two germline ends. In germline, CDR1 is MGHDK, CDR2 SYGVNS. The CDR3 sequence is 14 residues long. The CDR3 reads CASSEGTGRSGYTF. The CDR3 DNA reads as TGTGCCAGCAGTGAAGGCACAGGAAGGAGTGGCTACACCTTC.

This clone was counted only a few times. This chain joins TRBV19 and TRBJ1-4, with D unresolved. The CDR3 has 14 residues. The ends were cut back, 10 bases at V and 1 base at J, with 13 bases in the middle. Looked up from germline, CDR1 is LNHDA and CDR2 is SQIVND (reference sequence). CDR3 in amino acids: CATRGRQTNEKLFF. For the CDR3, the DNA is TGTGCCACCCGTGGGAGACAAACTAATGAAAAACTGTTTTTT. Full variable domain (rest looked up from reference TRBV19 and TRBJ1-4): DGGITQSPKYLFRKEGQNVTLSCEQNLNHDAMYWYRQDPGQGLRLIYYSQIVNDFQKGDIAEGYSVSREKKESFPLTVTSAQKNPTAFYLCATRGRQTNEKLFFGSGTQLSVL.

A few counts support this clone. The chain joins TRBV2 to TRBJ2-3; possibly TRBD2 for D (6 bases). The V gene lost 4 bases and the J gene lost 0 bases, with 14 bases spanning the gap. The CDR3 contains 16 residues. Germline CDR1 is SNHLY and CDR2 is FYNNEI. CDR3 DNA sequence: TGTGCCAGCAGTGGGGCGTTAGCGGCTAGCACAGATACGCAGTATTTT. Amino acids: CASSGALAASTDTQYF. Based on the CDR3 plus reference TRBV2 and TRBJ2-3, the full variable domain is EPEVTQTPSHQVTQMGQEVILRCVPISNHLYFYWYRQILGQKVEFLVSFYNNEISEKSEIFDDQFSVERPDGSNFTLKIRSTKLEDSAMYFCASSGALAASTDTQYFGPGTRLTVL.

The chain combines TRBV21-1 with TRBJ1-4; the table assigns TRBD1, which was not confirmed against the DNA. TRBV21-1 is a listed pseudogene. The length of the CDR3 is 17 residues. This CDR3 is CASSRTLGHTTNEKLFF. In DNA, the CDR3 is TGTGCCAGCTCCCGTACGCTCGGACACACAACTAATGAAAAACTGTTTTTT.

As regards this clone: Its ends do not fully match the called genes, so a read error is possible. This rearrangement joins TRBV7-7 to TRBJ1-5; tentative D call: TRBD1 (5 bases). The CDR3 loop spans 15 amino acids. Germline lookup yields CDR1 SSHAT and CDR2 FNYEAQ (reference sequence). The CDR3: CASSLGPLGVQPQHF. Written as DNA, the CDR3 is TGTGCTAGCAGCTTGGGGCCCCTGGGCGTCCAGCCCCAGCATTTT.

V usage is TRBV6-5 and J usage is TRBJ2-7; 14 bases map to TRBD2. CDR3 length: 15 residues. Trimming took 4 bases from V and 7 from J; bases not matched to a gene: 6. The germline V gene encodes CDR1 MNHEY and CDR2 SVGAGI. The CDR3 is CASSSWGTSGREQYF. The CDR3 region has the DNA TGTGCCAGCAGTTCCTGGGGGACTAGCGGGAGAGAGCAGTACTTC.

This clone was detected only a few times. V gene TRBV5-6 combines with J gene TRBJ2-7; no clear D gene. Trimming took 2 bases from V and 2 from J, leaving 5 bases between them. CDR1 and CDR2 from the germline V gene are SGHDT and YYEEEE. The CDR3 runs 12 residues. The CDR3 sequence: CASSFATYEQYF. The CDR3 DNA follows: TGTGCCAGCAGCTTCGCCACCTACGAGCAGTACTTC.

The gene calls are TRBV6-5 and TRBJ2-3; weak D call: TRBD2 (6 bases). V lost 6 bases, J lost 6 bases, and 13 bases lay in between. Germline V gene data show CDR1 as MNHEY and CDR2 as SVGAGI. The CDR3 runs to 13 residues. In DNA form, the CDR3 reads TGTGCCAGCAGACGAACGGGAGTGGATACGCAGTATTTT. This gives the protein CASRRTGVDTQYF.

The chain uses TRBV29-1 and TRBJ1-2, with D perhaps matching TRBD1 (5 bases). The V gene's germline CDR1 is SQVTM and CDR2 ANQGSEA. Trimming left V 6 bases short and J 7 bases short, with 18 bases between. The CDR3 runs to 13 residues. The CDR3 reads CSVAIQENSGYTF. CDR3 nucleotide sequence: TGCAGCGTGGCCATACAGGAGAATAGTGGCTACACCTTC.

The chain joins TRBV10-1 to TRBJ2-7; 11 bases agree with TRBD1. The CDR3 contains 17 residues. CDR1 and CDR2 from the germline V gene are WNHNN and SYGVQD (reference sequence). The junction had 14 bases not matched to a gene; V was cut back by 7 bases and J by 3 bases. DNA of the CDR3: TGCGCCAGCATGGACAGGGGGCTCGGGACTATCTACTACGAGCAGTACTTC. Encoded protein: CASMDRGLGTIYYEQYF.

The chain joins TRBV29-1 to TRBJ1-5; unclear D gene. Per germline, CDR1 SQVTM and CDR2 ANQGSEA. V lost 3 bases to trimming and J lost 0 bases, with 6 bases between them. The CDR3 contains 13 residues. Written as DNA, the CDR3 is TGCAGCGTTGAGGTGGATAGCAATCAGCCCCAGCATTTT. This gives the protein CSVEVDSNQPQHF.

This chain uses TRBV5-6 with TRBJ2-2; D ambiguous. Trimming removed 0 bases at V and 1 base at J, with 7 bases between. The germline CDR1 and CDR2 sequences are SGHDT and YYEEEE. This CDR3 is 15 amino acids long. CDR3 nucleotides: TGTGCCAGCAGCTTGGGTCTAAAGAACACCGGGGAGCTGTTTTTT. Translation gives CASSLGLKNTGELFF.

The chain combines TRBV6-1 with TRBJ2-7; a possible D gene is TRBD2 (5 bases). The ends were cut back, 2 bases at V and 2 bases at J, with 16 bases in the middle. Germline V gene data show CDR1 as MNHNS and CDR2 as SASEGT. The CDR3 runs to 16 residues. For the CDR3, the DNA is TGTGCCAGCAGTGAAAGCAGGAGGATACTGGCCTACGAGCAGTACTTC. It yields the protein CASSESRRILAYEQYF.

The rearrangement links TRBV30 to TRBJ2-5; 8 nucleotides match TRBD1. The junction had 4 bases not matched to a gene; V was cut back by 3 bases and J by 4 bases. Germline-derived CDR1 and CDR2 are GTSNPN and SVGIG (reference sequence). The CDR3 contains 13 residues. The CDR3: CAWRMQGAETQYF. Written as DNA, the CDR3 is TGTGCCTGGAGGATGCAGGGGGCAGAGACCCAGTACTTC.

This chain uses TRBV19 with TRBJ1-4, with 9 bases matching TRBD1. V lost 2 bases, J lost 10 bases, and 11 bases stayed unmatched. The CDR3 covers 16 residues. CDR1 LNHDA and CDR2 SQIVND come from the germline V gene (reference sequence). CDR3 loop: CASSILRRQGVAKLFF. CDR3 DNA sequence: TGTGCCAGTAGTATACTTAGGCGACAGGGGGTGGCAAAACTGTTTTTT.

V gene TRBV9 combines with J gene TRBJ2-1, with TRBD1 matching 11 bases. This CDR3 comprises 15 residues. Per germline, CDR1 SGDLS and CDR2 YYNGEE. The V gene end was trimmed by 0 bases and the J gene end by 9 bases; junction bases not matched to a gene: 5. CDR3 bases: TGTGCCAGCAGCGTAGTTGGGACAGGGGGAACTGAGCAGTTCTTC. Translated: CASSVVGTGGTEQFF.

V and J are TRBV5-1 and TRBJ2-1; D perhaps matches TRBD1 (5 bases). The length of the CDR3 is 15 residues. Trimming took off 0 bases at V and 6 bases at J, with 13 bases between the two ends. CDR1 SGHRS and CDR2 YFSETQ come from the germline V gene. CDR3 sequence reads: CASSLEGEGSNEQFF. As DNA, the CDR3 is TGCGCCAGCAGCTTGGAAGGGGAAGGGTCCAATGAGCAGTTCTTC.

V gene TRBV14 combines with J gene TRBJ2-5, with D unresolved. The CDR3 is made up of 12 amino acids. From germline, CDR1 is SGHDN and CDR2 FVKESK. V dropped 2 bases and J dropped 6 bases, with 7 bases sitting between them. The CDR3: CASSQTGKTQYF. CDR3 DNA sequence: TGTGCCAGCAGCCAAACCGGAAAGACCCAGTACTTC.